The 2 T cell receptor beta chains in this list originate from one sample, sequenced in a study of T cells in Graves' hyperthyroidism and ophthalmopathy. It was RNA transcripts that yielded the amplified TCR beta CDR3 regions. A first-round RT-PCR of the TCR CDR3 used the HTBI primer set. TCRdb redid the calling of the multiplex PCR reads with MiXCR, one entry per CDR3 protein. The sample records more than 550,000 distinct CDR3 sequences, roughly a sixth being singletons. Material for sequencing was blood. The receptors shown here come from a woman in her 50s with Graves' hyperthyroidism that later progressed to Graves' ophthalmopathy.

Concerning this clonotype: The germline gene is not matched at one end of the junction; a read error may be the cause. The chain combines TRBV2 with TRBJ2-3; 9 bases are shared with TRBD2. The CDR3 is 17 amino acids. Germline V gives CDR1 SNHLY, CDR2 FYNNEI. CDR3 DNA: TGTGCCAGCAGTTCCCCAGTCCTAGCGGGGTTCACAGATACGCGGTATTTT. Translating it yields CASSSPVLAGFTDTRYF.

This clonotype was observed at least ten times. V and J are TRBV5-1 and TRBJ2-1, with D possibly matching TRBD2 (7 bases). V was trimmed by 2 bases and J by 2 bases, leaving 14 bases between them. This CDR3 has 16 residues. The germline V gene has CDR1 SGHRS and CDR2 YFSETQ. CDR3 bases: TGCGCCAGCAGCTTTGGTGGGGGGGGCACCTACAATGAGCAGTTCTTC. This sequence encodes CASSFGGGGTYNEQFF. The full variable domain, rest sourced from reference TRBV5-1 and TRBJ2-1, is KAGVTQTPRYLIKTRGQQVTLSCSPISGHRSVSWYQQTPGQGLQFLFEYFSETQRNKGNFPGRFSGRQFSNSRSEMNVSTLELGDSALYLCASSFGGGGTYNEQFFGPGTRLTVL.